The clone carrying this T cell receptor (beta chain) was counted a few times. Its target is not known. Since the CDR3 does not end with the conserved phenylalanine or tryptophan, this likely comes from a read error. It is unclear where the CDR3 begins or ends on the DNA, so no DNA is shown, and the CDR3 is as TCRdb lists it. This sample is drawn from a study of beta chain features in type 1 diabetes. Study-wide points: When VDJ junctions were examined, type 1 diabetes patients showed fewer insertions and more deletions.

The CDR3 is 14 residues long, counting both termini. Germline assignment: CDR1 SGHTS and CDR2 YDEGEE. The authors reverse transcribed all of the isolated RNA, so sequencing captured expressed TCRB transcripts. Sequencing used immunoSEQ multiplex PCR; TCRdb keeps in-frame clones, though not all of them. The sample carries about 150,000 clones, 11% recorded once. Purities over 98% were achieved in all sorted populations. This TCR came from a young man in good health. This sequence joins TRBV5-8 and TRBJ2-2. The specimen was central memory CD4+ T cells from blood. The CDR3 region is CASSLRPGTGQSSL.